The sequence of this T cell receptor beta chain was determined in a study of low-dose radiotherapy and immunotherapy resistance in tumors. In the study overall: Both drugs were delivered intravenously to patients (nivolumab 240 mg every two weeks and ipilimumab 1 mg/kg every six weeks).

Stated time point: after trial treatment. Treatment noted: LDRT plus nivolumab, ipilimumab, low-dose cyclophosphamide and aspirin (RACIN trial). This clonotype has at least ten counts. Trimming shortened V by 0 bases and J by 2 bases, and 8 bases separated the two germline ends. The CDR3 covers 14 residues. Germline-derived CDR1 and CDR2 are SGDLS and YYNGEE. TRAV and TRBV primers primed cDNA for both TCRalpha and TCRbeta. With a constant-region primer and a V-primer adapter, TCRs were subjected to 20 PCR cycles of amplification. TCRdb ran MiXCR on the reads and lists one entry per CDR3 protein. The data hold approximately 100,000 distinct CDR3 sequences, with roughly 20% observed a single time.

The V and J genes are TRBV9 and TRBJ2-5; possible D gene TRBD2, 5 bases. This clonotype originated in a male donor with prostate cancer. This material consisted of PBMCs, taken after low-dose radiotherapy plus immunotherapy. CDR3 DNA: TGTGCCAGCAGCGTAGGAGGGAGTCAAGAGACCCAGTACTTC. It codes for CASSVGGSQETQYF.